This T cell receptor (beta chain) was retrieved from a study of beta chain features in type 1 diabetes. What was sequenced were expressed TCRB transcripts, since all of the isolated RNA had been reverse transcribed. The protocol was immunoSEQ multiplex PCR, while the TCRdb copy is restricted to in-frame clones and leaves out a portion. The sample has about 110,000 clones, almost 40% seen once. The table lists this clone with a few counts. The sample contains more than one DNA sequence encoding this CDR3. Germline CDR1 SEHNR, CDR2 FQNEAQ (reference sequence). The CDR3 sequence is 15 residues long. Losses at the gene ends were 1 base for V and 3 bases for J; bases not matched to a gene: 4. In total, each donor contributed a single heparinised blood draw that averaged about 100 mL.

This sequence joins TRBV7-9 and TRBJ2-7; 9 nucleotides match TRBD2. The receptor comes from a woman aged 18-35 years in good health. What was sequenced was stem cell memory CD4+ T cells from blood. The CDR3 is CASSLGLAGIYEQYF. The DNA for the CDR3 is TGTGCCAGCAGCTTAGGGCTAGCGGGGATCTACGAGCAGTACTTC.